Below, 29 T cell receptor beta chains from the same sample are listed, as sequenced in a study of blood T cell repertoires in COVID-19. The protocol was immunoSEQ multiplex PCR, while the TCRdb copy is restricted to in-frame clones and leaves out a portion. Among roughly 250,000 clones listed, roughly 91% were seen once. The material sequenced was peripheral blood. The receptors here all came from a man aged 25-40 years with acute or convalescent COVID-19.

The genes are TRBV28 and TRBJ1-1; 7 bases fit TRBD1. V lost 11 bases, J lost 9 bases, and 12 bases stayed unmatched. Germline V gives CDR1 MDHEN, CDR2 SYDVKM. CDR3 length: 12 amino acids. The CDR3 nucleotides read TGTGCCCTAAAGAGGGACAGAGAGAAAGCTTTCTTT. It translates to CALKRDREKAFF.

V gene TRBV18 combines with J gene TRBJ1-5; a weak D match, TRBD1 (5 bases). The CDR3 runs to 16 residues. The V gene lost 3 bases and the J gene lost 6 bases, with 18 bases spanning the gap. Germline V gene data show CDR1 as KGHSH and CDR2 as LQKENI. The CDR3 here is CASSPPGGGRVQPQHF. CDR3 in DNA: TGTGCCAGCTCACCCCCGGGGGGGGGTCGGGTTCAGCCCCAGCATTTT.

The V and J genes are TRBV5-1 and TRBJ1-1; D might be TRBD1 (5 bases). In germline, CDR1 is SGHRS, CDR2 YFSETQ. V dropped 4 bases and J dropped 6 bases, with 16 bases sitting between them. This CDR3 is built from 14 residues. DNA of the CDR3: TGCGCCAGCAGCCCGGTTGGGGGAGGGGCTGAAGCTTTCTTT. Residues: CASSPVGGGAEAFF.

This clone has only a few counts. The V call is TRBV4-1, the J call TRBJ1-5, with 9 nucleotides matching TRBD1. CDR1 is MGHRA and CDR2 is YSYEKL in the germline V gene. Trimming cost V 2 bases and J 6 bases; bases outside gene matches: 17. The CDR3 has 19 residues. CDR3 sequence: CASSQPLGGTGTPPQPQHF. CDR3 nucleotide sequence: TGCGCCAGCAGCCAACCACTGGGGGGGACAGGGACCCCCCCTCAGCCCCAGCATTTT.

Details on this clone: Distinct nucleotide sequences in the sample also encode this CDR3. V gene TRBV7-9 combines with J gene TRBJ2-7; 14 nucleotides agree with TRBD2. The CDR3 spans 16 residues. After removal of 5 bases from V and 3 bases from J, the junction contained 6 bases not matched to a gene. CDR1 is SEHNR and CDR2 is FQNEAQ in the germline V gene (reference sequence). Here the CDR3 DNA reads TGTGCCAGCAGCCTCGGACTAGCGGGGGGTGGCTACGAGCAGTACTTC. This sequence encodes CASSLGLAGGGYEQYF. Complete variable domain (other parts from reference TRBV7-9 and TRBJ2-7): DTGVSQNPRHKITKRGQNVTFRCDPISEHNRLYWYRQTLGQGPEFLTYFQNEAQLEKSRLLSDRFSAERPKGSFSTLEIQRTEQGDSAMYLCASSLGLAGGGYEQYFGPGTRLTVT.

The gene calls are TRBV11-2 and TRBJ1-1; the match to TRBD1 covers 7 bases. The trim removed 8 bases at V and 7 bases at J, leaving 13 bases unmatched. This CDR3 is built from 14 residues. CDR1 and CDR2 (germline): SGHAT, FQNNGV. The CDR3 loop reads CASRWDLGTVEAFF. The CDR3 DNA reads TGTGCCAGCCGCTGGGACTTGGGGACAGTTGAAGCTTTCTTT. The whole variable domain, remainder taken from reference TRBV11-2 and TRBJ1-1, is EAGVAQSPRYKIIEKRQSVAFWCNPISGHATLYWYQQILGQGPKLLIQFQNNGVVDDSQLPKDRFSAERLKGVDSTLKIQPAKLEDSAVYLCASRWDLGTVEAFFGQGTRLTVV.

The chain couples TRBV19 to TRBJ2-7; TRBD1 aligns across 7 bases. Trimming at V came to 6 bases and at J to 3 bases, leaving 14 bases not matched to a gene. Looked up from germline, CDR1 is LNHDA and CDR2 is SQIVND (reference sequence). The CDR3 consists of 16 residues. In DNA, the CDR3 is TGTGCCAGTAGAAGTTCCGGGACACAGGGGAACTACGAGCAGTACTTC. It translates to CASRSSGTQGNYEQYF.

The chain employs TRBV25-1 and TRBJ1-1; the match to TRBD1 covers 9 bases. The CDR3 runs to 16 residues. V shed 8 bases, J shed 5 bases, and the junction held 15 bases outside the gene matches. Germline V CDR1 and CDR2: MGHDK, SYGVNS. CDR3 loop: CASRVRATGGKTEAFF. CDR3 nucleotide sequence: TGTGCCAGCCGGGTGAGAGCGACAGGGGGAAAGACTGAAGCTTTCTTT.

The J gene is TRBJ1-2, the V gene TRBV6-1; possible D gene TRBD1, 5 bases. V shed 3 bases and J shed 8 bases, with 13 bases lying between them. This CDR3 has 13 residues. CDR1 is MNHNS and CDR2 is SASEGT in the germline V gene. The CDR3, as DNA: TGTGCCAGCAGTGAGCCGGGACTCCAGGGCTACACCTTC. Translated, it gives CASSEPGLQGYTF.

The chain joins TRBV30 to TRBJ1-5; no firm D call. Looked up from germline, CDR1 is GTSNPN and CDR2 is SVGIG (reference sequence). The CDR3 totals 18 residues. V was cut by 0 bases and J by 0 bases, with 18 bases left in between. CDR3 DNA sequence: TGTGCCTGGAGTGTGAGACAAACGACGGCTTATAGCAATCAGCCCCAGCATTTT. Translation: CAWSVRQTTAYSNQPQHF.

The chain recombines TRBV5-1 with TRBJ1-1; no clear D. The CDR3 contains 13 residues. Trimming shortened V by 5 bases and J by 0 bases, and 8 bases separated the two germline ends. CDR1 is SGHRS and CDR2 is YFSETQ in the germline V gene. This CDR3 is CASRARVNTEAFF. Written as DNA, the CDR3 is TGCGCCAGCAGGGCCCGGGTGAACACTGAAGCTTTCTTT.

The chain uses TRBV15 and TRBJ2-1; perhaps TRBD2 as D (6 bases). This CDR3 is 17 amino acids long. V shed 0 bases and J shed 7 bases, with 19 bases lying between them. Looked up from germline, CDR1 is LNHNV and CDR2 is YYDKDF (reference sequence). The CDR3 DNA reads TGTGCCACCAGCAGAGAGGGGGGACTCGGACTCAGTAATGAGCAGTTCTTC. Translated: CATSREGGLGLSNEQFF.

The rearrangement joins TRBV5-1 to TRBJ2-5; D possibly corresponds to TRBD1 (6 bases). CDR1 is SGHRS, CDR2 YFSETQ, per germline. The CDR3 totals 14 residues. The V end was cut by 0 bases, the J end by 5 bases, with 11 bases between. The CDR3: CASSLDTGWETQYF. CDR3 bases: TGCGCCAGCAGCTTGGACACAGGGTGGGAGACCCAGTACTTC.

The chain employs TRBV6-5 and TRBJ1-1; 7 nucleotides agree with TRBD1. V lost 5 bases and J lost 6; bases outside the gene matches: 12. The germline CDR1 and CDR2 sequences are MNHEY and SVGAGI. This CDR3 is 15 amino acids long. CDR3 region: CASSHRPGQRAEAFF. The DNA for the CDR3 is TGTGCCAGCAGTCACCGACCGGGACAGAGAGCTGAAGCTTTCTTT.

The gene calls are TRBV7-8 and TRBJ1-4, with 7 bases that match TRBD1. Losses at the gene ends were 1 base for V and 4 bases for J; bases not matched to a gene: 6. Germline values: CDR1 SGHVS, CDR2 FQNEAQ. CDR3 length: 16 residues. CDR3 sequence: CASSLGLAGGNEKLFF. CDR3 coding DNA: TGTGCCAGCAGCTTAGGATTAGCAGGGGGTAATGAAAAACTGTTTTTT.

The V call is TRBV5-1, the J call TRBJ2-7; no clear D. This CDR3 region has 16 residues. The V end lost 0 bases, the J end lost 4 bases, and 17 bases lay between the germline ends. Per the germline V gene, CDR1 is SGHRS and CDR2 is YFSETQ. The CDR3 DNA reads TGCGCCAGCAGCTTGGATTCCCCCCACTCCGGGTACGAGCAGTACTTC. Its protein product is CASSLDSPHSGYEQYF.

The chain carries TRBV19 and TRBJ1-1, with D unclear. The V gene's germline CDR1 is LNHDA and CDR2 SQIVND (reference sequence). CDR3 size: 14 residues. Trimming left V 1 base short and J 1 base short, with 7 bases between. Written as DNA, the CDR3 is TGTGCCAGTAGTATAGGCTCAGGGAACACTGAAGCTTTCTTT. Residues: CASSIGSGNTEAFF. Based on the CDR3 plus reference TRBV19 and TRBJ1-1, the full variable domain is DGGITQSPKYLFRKEGQNVTLSCEQNLNHDAMYWYRQDPGQGLRLIYYSQIVNDFQKGDIAEGYSVSREKKESFPLTVTSAQKNPTAFYLCASSIGSGNTEAFFGQGTRLTVV.

A few counts support this clone. The chain is built from TRBV7-3 and TRBJ2-2; D is unclear. Trimming left V 6 bases short and J 0 bases short, with 8 bases between. CDR3 size: 14 residues. Germline lookup yields CDR1 SGHTA and CDR2 FQGTGA. The CDR3 DNA reads as TGTGCCAGCAGGACTTTGTCGAACACCGGGGAGCTGTTTTTT. Translation: CASRTLSNTGELFF.

The chain combines TRBV7-9 with TRBJ1-2; 7 nucleotides agree with TRBD1. The CDR3 loop spans 14 amino acids. Trimming cost V 0 bases and J 4 bases; bases outside gene matches: 2. Germline V lookup: CDR1 SEHNR, CDR2 FQNEAQ (reference sequence). The CDR3 nucleotides read TGTGCCAGCAGCTTAGCAGGGGGCAGCTATGGCTACACCTTC. It codes for CASSLAGGSYGYTF.

This clone was seen just once. The V and J genes are TRBV7-9 and TRBJ1-2, with unresolved D. CDR3 length: 14 amino acids. Trimming pared 4 bases from V and 4 bases from J, leaving 13 bases between. The germline V gene encodes CDR1 SEHNR and CDR2 FQNEAQ (reference sequence). The DNA for the CDR3 is TGTGCCAGCAGCTCCCCTGGCGGAAGCTATGGCTACACCTTC. It is translated as CASSSPGGSYGYTF.

This chain joins TRBV5-1 and TRBJ2-7; 8 bases match TRBD2. From germline, CDR1 is SGHRS and CDR2 YFSETQ. The CDR3 is 15 amino acids. V gave up 4 bases and J gave up 0 bases; unmatched junction bases: 6. The CDR3 bases are TGCGCCAGCAGCGGAGCGGGGGTCACCTCCTACGAGCAGTACTTC. Protein sequence: CASSGAGVTSYEQYF. The full variable domain, with the rest looked up from reference TRBV5-1 and TRBJ2-7, is KAGVTQTPRYLIKTRGQQVTLSCSPISGHRSVSWYQQTPGQGLQFLFEYFSETQRNKGNFPGRFSGRQFSNSRSEMNVSTLELGDSALYLCASSGAGVTSYEQYFGPGTRLTVT.

The chain recombines TRBV5-1 with TRBJ1-1, with 7 bases lining up with TRBD1. CDR1 and CDR2 (germline): SGHRS, YFSETQ. The CDR3 covers 15 residues. J gave up 1 base and V 0 bases, and 3 bases lay outside the gene matches. The CDR3 here is CASSLEPGGNTEAFF. DNA for the CDR3: TGCGCCAGCAGCTTGGAGCCAGGGGGGAACACTGAAGCTTTCTTT.

A single count supports this clone. The chain joins TRBV6-5 to TRBJ2-1; 7 positions match TRBD2. This CDR3 has 10 residues. With 9 bases clipped from V and 13 bases from J, the junction kept 6 bases outside the gene matches. Germline loops: CDR1 MNHEY, CDR2 SVGAGI. The CDR3 loop reads CASNRDYQFF. CDR3 DNA: TGTGCCAGTAACCGGGACTACCAGTTCTTC.

The chain uses TRBV7-6 and TRBJ2-5, with TRBD2 matching 7 bases. The V gene's germline CDR1 is SGHVS and CDR2 FNYEAQ. This CDR3 is built from 14 residues. V trimming: 5 bases; J trimming: 5 bases; junction bases outside the gene matches: 8. CDR3 DNA: TGTGCCAGCAGCCCTGAGGGCGGGGGTGAGACCCAGTACTTC. Translated: CASSPEGGGETQYF.

The chain carries TRBV6-5 and TRBJ1-1; 8 nucleotides agree with TRBD1. Germline CDR1 MNHEY, CDR2 SVGAGI. J was trimmed by 3 bases and V by 2 bases; bases with no gene match: 8. The CDR3 has 16 amino acids. The CDR3: CASSYATGVQYTEAFF. The CDR3 region has the DNA TGTGCCAGCAGTTACGCGACAGGGGTACAGTACACTGAAGCTTTCTTT.

The rearrangement joins TRBV7-9 to TRBJ2-1, with D possibly matching TRBD1 (5 bases). Germline-derived CDR1 and CDR2 are SEHNR and FQNEAQ (reference sequence). The CDR3 spans 15 residues. V was trimmed by 3 bases and J by 0 bases, leaving 9 bases between them. The CDR3 DNA reads TGTGCCAGCAGCTTCACAGGAGCCTCCTACAATGAGCAGTTCTTC. Its translation is CASSFTGASYNEQFF.

The count of this clone is one. The CDR3 here is CASSFISTDTQYF. In DNA, the CDR3 is TGTGCCAGCAGCTTCATTAGCACAGATACGCAGTATTTT. The chain recombines TRBV9 with TRBJ2-3; D gene uncertain. Germline-derived CDR1 and CDR2 are SGDLS and YYNGEE. The CDR3 extends over 13 amino acids. V lost 4 bases and J 0 bases, leaving 6 bases between the germline ends.

This sequence joins TRBV7-8 and TRBJ1-1; D gene uncertain. V shed 3 bases and J shed 3 bases, with 11 bases lying between them. Germline lookup yields CDR1 SGHVS and CDR2 FQNEAQ. CDR3 length: 14 amino acids. The CDR3 spells CASSLLNGDTEAFF. The CDR3 region has the DNA TGTGCCAGCAGCTTGTTAAACGGGGACACTGAAGCTTTCTTT.

This chain joins TRBV19 and TRBJ1-3; D gene ambiguous. The V gene's germline CDR1 is LNHDA and CDR2 SQIVND (reference sequence). This CDR3 is 11 amino acids long. Here the CDR3 DNA reads TGTGCTGCGGGTTCTGGAAACACCATATATTTT. Its translation: CAAGSGNTIYF.